A single sample gave rise to the 18 T cell receptor beta chains below, sequenced in a study of cytomegalovirus exposure and HLA in healthy donors. Primers for the PCR totalled 60 Vbeta and 13 Jbeta. The protocol was immunoSEQ multiplex PCR, while the TCRdb copy is restricted to in-frame clones and leaves out a portion. The repertoire holds about 140,000 clones, with roughly 80% as singletons. The sequenced sample consisted of PBMCs. All receptors come from a man between 35 and 55 years old in good health and CMV-seronegative.

This clone was recorded a few times. This chain joins TRBV4-1 and TRBJ2-7, with TRBD2 matching 10 bases. Germline-derived CDR1 and CDR2 are MGHRA and YSYEKL. Trimming at V came to 4 bases and at J to 2 bases, leaving 14 bases not matched to a gene. This CDR3 has 18 residues. CDR3 in amino acids: CASSPTVASGGLTYEQYF. The DNA of the CDR3 is TGCGCCAGCAGCCCGACGGTGGCTAGCGGGGGATTAACCTACGAGCAGTACTTC.

V usage is TRBV5-6 and J usage is TRBJ2-7; TRBD2 might be the D (7 bases). There are 15 residues in the CDR3. Germline CDR1 reads SGHDT; CDR2 reads YYEEEE. The V end lost 1 base, the J end lost 1 base, and 12 bases lay between the germline ends. The CDR3 DNA is TGTGCCAGCAGCTTGCGGGGGGCGCGTTCCTACGAGCAGTACTTC. It codes for CASSLRGARSYEQYF.

The rearrangement uses TRBV7-8 and TRBJ1-2; 10 bases are shared with TRBD1. The CDR3 extends over 15 amino acids. Unmatched junction bases numbered 6, after V lost 6 bases and J lost 2 bases. Germline-derived CDR1 and CDR2 are SGHVS and FQNEAQ. Here the CDR3 DNA reads TGTGCCAGCAGTTACGGACAGGGGGTAAACTATGGCTACACCTTC. Translating it yields CASSYGQGVNYGYTF.

The chain couples TRBV5-5 to TRBJ2-1, with D perhaps TRBD1 (5 bases). In germline, CDR1 is SGHKS, CDR2 YYEKEE (reference sequence). V lost 0 bases, J lost 3 bases, and 13 bases lay in between. CDR3 size: 16 residues. As DNA, the CDR3 is TGTGCCAGCAGCTTGGTAGAAGGCAGGGTCTACAATGAGCAGTTCTTC. This translates into CASSLVEGRVYNEQFF.

The V and J genes are TRBV9 and TRBJ2-5; TRBD2 matches at 13 bases. Germline V gene lookup returns CDR1 SGDLS and CDR2 YYNGEE. CDR3 size: 16 residues. Trimming at V came to 4 bases and at J to 4 bases, leaving 7 bases not matched to a gene. The CDR3 spells CASSPTSGGARETQYF. The CDR3 nucleotides read TGTGCCAGCAGCCCCACTAGCGGGGGGGCCAGAGAGACCCAGTACTTC. Filled out from reference TRBV9 and TRBJ2-5, the complete variable domain reads DSGVTQTPKHLITATGQRVTLRCSPRSGDLSVYWYQQSLDQGLQFLIQYYNGEERAKGNILERFSAQQFPDLHSELNLSSLELGDSALYFCASSPTSGGARETQYFGPGTRLLVL.

V and J are TRBV6-1 and TRBJ1-1; the match to TRBD1 covers 7 bases. The CDR3 extends over 18 amino acids. Germline loops: CDR1 MNHNS, CDR2 SASEGT. Trimming took 1 base from V and 0 from J; bases not matched to a gene: 11. The CDR3 spells CASSEEEGGRWLNTEAFF. The CDR3 nucleotides read TGTGCCAGCAGTGAAGAAGAAGGGGGCCGCTGGTTGAACACTGAAGCTTTCTTT.

This chain joins TRBV27 and TRBJ1-2; tentative D call: TRBD1 (6 bases). V dropped 2 bases and J dropped 8 bases, with 12 bases sitting between them. The CDR3 is 13 residues long. Germline V gives CDR1 MNHEY, CDR2 SMNVEV (reference sequence). CDR3 loop: CASSLTGLEGYTF. In DNA form, the CDR3 reads TGTGCCAGCAGTTTAACAGGGTTGGAAGGCTACACCTTC.

This sequence joins TRBV14 and TRBJ2-5; 12 positions match TRBD2. The CDR3 length is 14 residues. With V trimmed by 3 bases and J by 7 bases, 3 bases remained unmatched. Germline V gene data show CDR1 as SGHDN and CDR2 as FVKESK. CDR3 nucleotide sequence: TGTGCCAGCAGCCAGGGACTAGCGGGTGGGACCCAGTACTTC. As protein: CASSQGLAGGTQYF.

The chain uses TRBV7-2 and TRBJ1-4, with 8 bases matching TRBD1. The junction had 13 bases not matched to a gene; V was cut back by 5 bases and J by 11 bases. Germline V gene lookup returns CDR1 SGHTA and CDR2 FQGNSA. The CDR3 has 15 amino acids. The CDR3 here is CASSPQQGVGAKLFF. Written as DNA, the CDR3 is TGTGCCAGCAGCCCTCAACAGGGGGTTGGTGCCAAACTGTTTTTT.

The V and J genes are TRBV19 and TRBJ1-2, with 7 bases identical to TRBD1. Germline CDR1 is LNHDA and CDR2 is SQIVND (reference sequence). This CDR3 region has 17 residues. The V segment lost 3 bases and the J segment 7 bases; nucleotides outside the gene matches: 17. The CDR3, as DNA: TGTGCCAGTAGTATGACCATAGACACAGGGGTTTACTCTGGCTACACCTTC. Amino acids: CASSMTIDTGVYSGYTF.

CDR3 amino acids: CASSYRGGTEAFF. Written as DNA, the CDR3 is TGCGCCAGCAGCTACAGGGGGGGGACTGAAGCTTTCTTT. The chain employs TRBV5-1 and TRBJ1-1, with TRBD1 identical over 8 bases. Per germline, CDR1 SGHRS and CDR2 YFSETQ. Trimming at V came to 3 bases and at J to 5 bases, leaving 3 bases not matched to a gene. CDR3 size: 13 residues. The variable domain in full, with the rest retrieved from reference TRBV5-1 and TRBJ1-1, is KAGVTQTPRYLIKTRGQQVTLSCSPISGHRSVSWYQQTPGQGLQFLFEYFSETQRNKGNFPGRFSGRQFSNSRSEMNVSTLELGDSALYLCASSYRGGTEAFFGQGTRLTVV.

V is TRBV15 and J is TRBJ2-1, with TRBD1 identical over 9 bases. CDR3 length: 17 residues. Germline V gene data show CDR1 as LNHNV and CDR2 as YYDKDF (reference sequence). V shed 8 bases, J shed 0 bases, and the junction held 11 bases outside the gene matches. CDR3 coding DNA: TGTGCCACCTCCGGGACAGGGCCTCGGAGCTCCTACAATGAGCAGTTCTTC. Its protein product is CATSGTGPRSSYNEQFF. The full variable domain, its missing parts supplied by reference TRBV15 and TRBJ2-1, is DAMVIQNPRYQVTQFGKPVTLSCSQTLNHNVMYWYQQKSSQAPKLLFHYYDKDFNNEADTPDNFQSRRPNTSFCFLDIRSPGLGDTAMYLCATSGTGPRSSYNEQFFGPGTRLTVL.

The rearrangement links TRBV9 to TRBJ2-3; perhaps TRBD1 as D (5 bases). CDR1 and CDR2 from the germline V gene are SGDLS and YYNGEE. The CDR3 has 17 amino acids. Trimming took 0 bases from V and 6 from J, leaving 20 bases between them. DNA for the CDR3: TGTGCCAGCAGCGTAGAAAAGGTGGGGCCCACAGGCGATACGCAGTATTTT. It yields the protein CASSVEKVGPTGDTQYF.

V and J are TRBV27 and TRBJ2-1; D perhaps matches TRBD2 (6 bases). CDR1 and CDR2 from the germline V gene are MNHEY and SMNVEV (reference sequence). V lost 2 bases, J lost 12 bases, and 20 bases lay in between. The CDR3 totals 15 residues. The CDR3 loop is CASSLRGDGGQGQFF. The CDR3 DNA follows: TGTGCCAGCAGTTTAAGGGGCGATGGAGGGCAAGGGCAGTTCTTC.

V gene TRBV5-8 combines with J gene TRBJ2-7, with TRBD1 identical over 7 bases. Looked up from germline, CDR1 is SGHTS and CDR2 is YDEGEE. V dropped 4 bases and J dropped 2; count of bases not matched to a gene: 6. The CDR3 extends over 14 amino acids. This CDR3 reads CASSRRTGTYEQYF. The DNA of the CDR3 is TGTGCCAGCAGCAGACGGACAGGAACCTACGAGCAGTACTTC.

The V gene is TRBV5-4, the J gene TRBJ2-2; TRBD1 aligns across 8 bases. V dropped 3 bases and J dropped 6; count of bases not matched to a gene: 13. Germline CDR1 and CDR2: SGHNT and YYREEE (reference sequence). The CDR3 length is 17 residues. The CDR3 protein is CASSSPQGAHPSGELFF. CDR3 DNA sequence: TGTGCCAGCAGCTCGCCCCAGGGGGCCCACCCCTCCGGGGAGCTGTTTTTT.

The chain employs TRBV27 and TRBJ2-5, with D possibly being TRBD2 (5 bases). The assigned J gene may be wrong: the sequence end matches TRBJ2-7 better. In germline, CDR1 is MNHEY, CDR2 SMNVEV (reference sequence). The CDR3 has 17 amino acids. The CDR3 DNA follows: TGTGCCAGCGTGCCATTCGGGCGGGCGGGTGTGTCCTACGAGCAGTACTTC. The encoded protein is CASVPFGRAGVSYEQYF.

The V call is TRBV6-5, the J call TRBJ1-4, with TRBD1 as a possible D gene (6 bases). The germline CDR1 and CDR2 sequences are MNHEY and SVGAGI. V was trimmed by 6 bases and J by 0 bases, leaving 11 bases between them. The CDR3 length is 15 residues. CDR3 in amino acids: CASRRTVATNEKLFF. The DNA of the CDR3 is TGTGCCAGCAGAAGGACAGTTGCAACTAATGAAAAACTGTTTTTT.